This section outlines one TCR beta chain sequence together with its context. The sample carries other DNA sequences with the same CDR3. The sample is drawn from a study of beta chain features in type 1 diabetes. Since all of the isolated RNA was reverse transcribed, expressed TCRB transcripts were what got sequenced. Using immunoSEQ multiplex PCR, the repertoire was profiled, and TCRdb retains in-frame clones only, with some absent. The sample consists of 400,000 to 550,000 clones, 11% of them appearing once. V lost 6 bases to trimming and J lost 2 bases, with 13 bases between them. The CDR3 length is 14 residues. Germline CDR1 is KGHSH and CDR2 is LQKENI.

This sequence joins TRBV18 and TRBJ2-5; tentatively, D is TRBD1 (6 bases). The TCR originated in a woman aged 18-29 years in good health. Sequencing input: naive CD4+ T cells from blood. CDR3 region: CASSLGQLQETQYF. DNA for the CDR3: TGTGCCAGCTCTCTCGGACAGCTTCAAGAGACCCAGTACTTC.